Each of the 31 T cell receptor beta chains below was sequenced from the same sample in a study of blood T cell repertoires in COVID-19. Sequencing was performed with immunoSEQ multiplex PCR; in TCRdb, only in-frame clones are kept and a portion is missing. The profile shows roughly 36,000 clones, 65% to 90% of them singletons. Material for sequencing was peripheral blood. These receptors came from a man in his 60s with active COVID-19.

The V call is TRBV9, the J call TRBJ2-7, with 11 bases identical to TRBD1. V shed 0 bases, J shed 5 bases, and the junction held 1 base outside the gene matches. This CDR3 is 14 amino acids long. The germline CDR1 and CDR2 sequences are SGDLS and YYNGEE. CDR3 sequence reads: CASSVADRGHEQYF. CDR3 DNA sequence: TGTGCCAGCAGCGTAGCGGACAGGGGGCACGAGCAGTACTTC.

The chain has TRBV2 and TRBJ1-3; 7 positions match TRBD1. CDR1 is SNHLY and CDR2 is FYNNEI in the germline V gene. V lost 3 bases and J lost 0; bases outside the gene matches: 5. This CDR3 contains 16 residues. As DNA, the CDR3 is TGTGCCAGCAGTGATGATGGACAGGCCTCTGGAAACACCATATATTTT. This encodes CASSDDGQASGNTIYF.

This chain connects TRBV3-1 (or the pseudogene TRBV3-2) to TRBJ2-5; 11 bases are a match to TRBD2. Germline V gene sequence: CDR1 LGHDT, CDR2 YNNKEL (reference sequence). The trim removed 4 bases at V and 8 bases at J, leaving 12 bases unmatched. The CDR3 totals 16 residues. As DNA, the CDR3 is TGTGCCAGCAGCCGCCCGGGGACTAGCGGTGGAGGAACCCAGTACTTC. Translating it yields CASSRPGTSGGGTQYF.

The chain is built from TRBV14 and TRBJ2-1, with TRBD2 identical over 8 bases. The germline V gene encodes CDR1 SGHDN and CDR2 FVKESK. The CDR3 is 16 residues long. Trimming removed 4 bases from V and 6 bases from J; junction bases left unmatched: 11. Written as DNA, the CDR3 is TGTGCCAGCAGCCGCCCTCGGGGGGCGGGGGGCAATGAGCAGTTCTTC. Translation gives CASSRPRGAGGNEQFF.

This chain uses TRBV20-1 with TRBJ2-5; D might be TRBD2 (6 bases). This CDR3 region has 15 residues. CDR1 is DFQATT and CDR2 is SNEGSKA in the germline V gene (reference sequence). The V end lost 3 bases, the J end lost 5 bases, and 19 bases lay between the germline ends. CDR3 DNA sequence: TGCAGTGCTAGTCGTTCCGGGGGTGCGGGGGAGACCCAGTACTTC. It translates to CSASRSGGAGETQYF.

This chain links TRBV7-8 with TRBJ2-7, with TRBD2 matching over 10 bases. The germline V gene has CDR1 SGHVS and CDR2 FQNEAQ. The V segment lost 1 base and the J segment 1 base; nucleotides outside the gene matches: 4. This CDR3 contains 16 residues. In DNA form, the CDR3 reads TGTGCCAGCAGCTTAGTCGGGACTAGCGCTTCCTACGAGCAGTACTTC. This encodes CASSLVGTSASYEQYF.

This rearrangement joins TRBV7-8 to TRBJ2-3; a weak D match, TRBD1 (6 bases). Germline CDR1 is SGHVS and CDR2 is FQNEAQ. V was clipped by 1 base and J by 0 bases, with 11 bases between them. This CDR3 is built from 16 residues. The CDR3 region has the DNA TGTGCCAGCAGCTTAGGACAGGTCCTCAGCACAGATACGCAGTATTTT. Translated, it gives CASSLGQVLSTDTQYF.

The chain is built from TRBV5-1 and TRBJ1-5; the match to TRBD1 covers 7 bases. This CDR3 comprises 14 residues. V was clipped by 2 bases and J by 7 bases; unmatched bases: 6. The V gene's germline CDR1 is SGHRS and CDR2 YFSETQ. The CDR3 loop reads CASSLYTGVQPQHF. The CDR3 DNA reads as TGCGCCAGCAGCTTATACACAGGGGTCCAGCCCCAGCATTTT.

V is TRBV7-3 and J is TRBJ2-5; 10 nucleotides line up with TRBD1. CDR1 and CDR2 from the germline V gene are SGHTA and FQGTGA. The CDR3 contains 14 residues. The trim removed 5 bases at V and 9 bases at J, leaving 9 bases unmatched. Here the CDR3 DNA reads TGTGCCAGCAGCCCCCAACGGGACAGGGGTCCCCAGTACTTC. Its protein product is CASSPQRDRGPQYF.

This clone has a handful of counts. The gene calls are TRBV28 and TRBJ2-4; no reliable D call. Between the trimmed V and J ends, which lost 6 bases and 6 bases, there was a span of 12 bases. Germline loops: CDR1 MDHEN, CDR2 SYDVKM. The CDR3 is 13 amino acids. For the CDR3, the DNA is TGTGCCAGCAGGGATACAGCTGGAAACATTCAGTACTTC. This gives the protein CASRDTAGNIQYF.

The V call is TRBV7-2, the J call TRBJ2-1; possible D gene TRBD1, 6 bases. The CDR3 contains 15 residues. Trimming shortened V by 1 base and J by 6 bases, and 13 bases separated the two germline ends. CDR1 and CDR2 from the germline V gene are SGHTA and FQGNSA. The CDR3 nucleotides read TGTGCCAGCAGCTTAGATCCTAGCAGGGGCAATGAGCAGTTCTTC. Its protein product is CASSLDPSRGNEQFF.

This chain connects TRBV19 to TRBJ1-2, with D perhaps matching TRBD1 (6 bases). V was cut by 3 bases and J by 4 bases, with 15 bases left in between. Per the germline V gene, CDR1 is LNHDA and CDR2 is SQIVND (reference sequence). This CDR3 region has 15 residues. As DNA, the CDR3 is TGTGCCAGTAGTATTTCCCGGACAGCATTCTATGGCTACACCTTC. Protein: CASSISRTAFYGYTF.

The chain couples TRBV6-4 to TRBJ2-1, with TRBD2 matching 13 bases. After removal of 6 bases from V and 10 bases from J, the junction contained 9 bases not matched to a gene. The CDR3 totals 15 residues. Germline values: CDR1 MRHNA, CDR2 SNTAGT. The CDR3 region is CASSYTSGRANEQFF. Here the CDR3 DNA reads TGTGCCAGCAGCTATACTAGCGGGAGGGCCAACGAGCAGTTCTTC.

V is TRBV5-4 and J is TRBJ2-3; 7 bases fit TRBD2. CDR1 is SGHNT and CDR2 is YYREEE in the germline V gene (reference sequence). The J segment lost 0 bases and the V segment lost 5 bases, leaving 9 bases of the junction unmatched. This CDR3 is 16 amino acids long. The CDR3 nucleotides are TGTGCCAGCAGGTGGGGGGGGACTATTAGCACAGATACGCAGTATTTT. Protein: CASRWGGTISTDTQYF.

V gene TRBV7-2 combines with J gene TRBJ2-7; possibly TRBD2 for D (5 bases). CDR3 size: 13 residues. Germline CDR1 is SGHTA and CDR2 is FQGNSA. The ends were cut back, 4 bases at V and 2 bases at J, with 9 bases in the middle. The CDR3 DNA follows: TGTGCCAGCAGCTCCGCGGGCCCCTACGAGCAGTACTTC. Its translation: CASSSAGPYEQYF.

This sequence joins TRBV29-1 and TRBJ2-5; D is possibly TRBD1 (6 bases). Per germline, CDR1 SQVTM and CDR2 ANQGSEA. Deletions cut 7 bases from V and 3 bases from J, with 12 bases between. The CDR3 has 12 amino acids. The CDR3 DNA reads as TGCAGCGGGAATAAGGGGGAAGAGACCCAGTACTTC. This encodes CSGNKGEETQYF. Together with reference TRBV29-1 and TRBJ2-5, the CDR3 gives the full variable domain: SAVISQKPSRDICQRGTSLTIQCQVDSQVTMMFWYRQQPGQSLTLIATANQGSEATYESGFVIDKFPISRPNLTFSTLTVSNMSPEDSSIYLCSGNKGEETQYFGPGTRLLVL.

The rearrangement uses TRBV3-1 (or the pseudogene TRBV3-2) and TRBJ2-3, with a possible D match to TRBD1 (5 bases). The CDR3 is made up of 14 amino acids. V lost 4 bases, J lost 2 bases, and 10 bases lay in between. The germline V gene has CDR1 LGHDT and CDR2 YNNKEL (reference sequence). The CDR3 sequence: CASSRRQTTDTQYF. The CDR3 DNA sequence: TGTGCCAGCAGCCGACGACAGACCACAGATACGCAGTATTTT.

This chain uses TRBV7-9 with TRBJ1-1; D not certain. With 1 base removed from V and 1 base from J, the gap between germline ends came to 7 bases. The CDR3 loop spans 14 amino acids. Germline V gives CDR1 SEHNR, CDR2 FQNEAQ (reference sequence). CDR3 nucleotides: TGTGCCAGCAGCTTAGACGGTTCGAACACTGAAGCTTTCTTT. Amino acids: CASSLDGSNTEAFF. The complete variable domain, with remaining parts taken from reference TRBV7-9 and TRBJ1-1, reads DTGVSQNPRHKITKRGQNVTFRCDPISEHNRLYWYRQTLGQGPEFLTYFQNEAQLEKSRLLSDRFSAERPKGSFSTLEIQRTEQGDSAMYLCASSLDGSNTEAFFGQGTRLTVV.

The chain links TRBV6-6 to TRBJ2-3; D is unresolved. V lost 6 bases and J lost 4, with 8 bases in between. The CDR3 contains 12 residues. Looked up from germline, CDR1 is MNHNY and CDR2 is SVGAGI (reference sequence). The chain's CDR3 is CASSGGADTQYF. The CDR3 bases are TGTGCCAGCAGCGGCGGAGCAGATACGCAGTATTTT.

This chain connects TRBV6-6 to TRBJ2-2; the match to TRBD2 covers 8 bases. The CDR3 contains 15 residues. Germline lookup yields CDR1 MNHNY and CDR2 SVGAGI (reference sequence). The junction had 5 bases not matched to a gene; V was cut back by 4 bases and J by 4 bases. The CDR3 spells CASSLLAAPTGELFF. CDR3 in DNA: TGTGCCAGCAGTTTACTAGCGGCACCCACCGGGGAGCTGTTTTTT.

The J gene is TRBJ1-2, the V gene TRBV18, with 9 bases that match TRBD1. Germline V CDR1 and CDR2: KGHSH, LQKENI. The ends lost 5 bases at V and 1 base at J; junction bases unmatched: 2. There are 14 residues in the CDR3. The CDR3 loop is CASSSTGGNYGYTF. The CDR3 DNA is TGTGCCAGCTCATCGACAGGGGGTAACTATGGCTACACCTTC.

This clone was recorded a few times. The V and J genes are TRBV6-5 and TRBJ1-5; D not certain. V was cut by 5 bases and J by 5 bases, with 10 bases left in between. The CDR3 is made up of 13 amino acids. Germline CDR1 and CDR2: MNHEY and SVGAGI. CDR3 DNA: TGTGCCAGCAGTCGGCGGGAGGATCAGCCCCAGCATTTT. It encodes CASSRREDQPQHF.

The CDR3 DNA follows: TGTGCCAGCAGCCCAACCACTAGCACAGATACGCAGTATTTT. It translates to CASSPTTSTDTQYF. The chain has TRBV7-2 and TRBJ2-3, with D hard to call. This CDR3 has 14 amino acids. Trimming took 5 bases from V and 0 from J, leaving 9 bases between them. Germline V lookup: CDR1 SGHTA, CDR2 FQGNSA.

The rearrangement uses TRBV24-1 and TRBJ2-1; 8 bases line up with TRBD2. The CDR3 spans 15 residues. Germline CDR1 is KGHDR and CDR2 is SFDVKD. J lost 9 bases, V lost 0 bases, and 6 bases had no gene match. CDR3 sequence: CATSDLDSGKVEQFF. CDR3 DNA: TGTGCCACCAGTGATTTGGATAGCGGGAAAGTTGAGCAGTTCTTC.

The chain carries TRBV14 and TRBJ2-1; maybe TRBD2 (6 bases). This CDR3 spans 16 amino acids. Germline values: CDR1 SGHDN, CDR2 FVKESK. V lost 2 bases and J lost 1, with 12 bases in between. Here the CDR3 reads CASSQLAVWSYNEQFF. The CDR3 DNA is TGTGCCAGCAGCCAATTAGCGGTTTGGTCCTACAATGAGCAGTTCTTC.

The chain combines TRBV6-5 with TRBJ2-7, with D unresolved. V was trimmed by 2 bases and J by 0 bases, leaving 11 bases between them. The length of the CDR3 is 15 residues. Germline CDR1 reads MNHEY; CDR2 reads SVGAGI. CDR3 sequence (DNA): TGTGCCAGCAGTTACGGCCCCCCAAGCTCCTACGAGCAGTACGTC. This sequence encodes CASSYGPPSSYEQYV.

The rearrangement uses TRBV6-2 or TRBV6-3 and TRBJ2-1, with TRBD2 matching over 7 bases. The CDR3 consists of 17 residues. The germline gives CDR1 MNHEY, CDR2 SVGEGT. V was clipped by 2 bases and J by 2 bases; unmatched bases: 9. The CDR3, as DNA: TGTGCCAGCAGTTACACGCTTGCAGCGGGGACCTACAATGAGCAGTTCTTC. Translated: CASSYTLAAGTYNEQFF.

V and J are TRBV7-9 and TRBJ1-2; D remains unclear. The CDR3 length is 14 residues. Germline loops: CDR1 SEHNR, CDR2 FQNEAQ (reference sequence). V shed 5 bases and J shed 4 bases, with 14 bases lying between them. The CDR3 nucleotides read TGTGCCAGCAGCGCCCGCGGGCAAGTCTATGGCTACACCTTC. This translates into CASSARGQVYGYTF. Variable domain in full (rest from reference TRBV7-9 and TRBJ1-2): DTGVSQNPRHKITKRGQNVTFRCDPISEHNRLYWYRQTLGQGPEFLTYFQNEAQLEKSRLLSDRFSAERPKGSFSTLEIQRTEQGDSAMYLCASSARGQVYGYTFGSGTRLTVV.

The rearrangement joins TRBV3-1 (or the pseudogene TRBV3-2) to TRBJ2-7; TRBD2 matches 9 bases. Germline V CDR1 and CDR2: LGHDT, YNNKEL (reference sequence). With V trimmed by 4 bases and J by 9 bases, 13 bases remained unmatched. CDR3 length equals 15 residues. This chain's CDR3 is CASSLGGTSSKGQYF. The CDR3 DNA reads TGTGCCAGCAGCCTGGGAGGGACTAGCTCAAAGGGGCAGTACTTC.

This chain links TRBV2 with TRBJ1-1; TRBD1 might be the D (5 bases). The CDR3 is 15 residues long. Germline-derived CDR1 and CDR2 are SNHLY and FYNNEI. The V end was cut by 4 bases, the J end by 4 bases, with 16 bases between. The DNA for the CDR3 is TGTGCCAGCAGTGTAGGGGCAGGGTTGGTCACTGAAGCTTTCTTT. This encodes CASSVGAGLVTEAFF.

The rearrangement links TRBV3-1 (or the pseudogene TRBV3-2) to TRBJ1-3; 8 positions match TRBD1. Per the germline V gene, CDR1 is LGHDT and CDR2 is YNNKEL (reference sequence). V was pared by 5 bases and J by 7 bases, with 10 bases of the junction left unmatched. The CDR3 runs 15 residues. CDR3 bases: TGTGCCAGCAGCAGCCACGGACAGGGTAGGAACACCATATATTTT. Encoded protein: CASSSHGQGRNTIYF.